Presented here are 24 T cell receptor beta chains from one specimen sequenced in a study of OX40 agonist ivuxolimab in advanced cancers. Generated by immunoSEQ multiplex PCR, the TCRdb table keeps only in-frame clones and is missing some. The table lists fewer than 70,000 clones, 85% of them singletons. This sample comprised CD4+ or CD8+ T cells sorted from blood, obtained in a trial of the OX40 agonist ivuxolimab. The source of these receptors is an adult with an advanced solid tumor such as melanoma, head and neck, liver or kidney cancer.

The rearrangement links TRBV30 to TRBJ1-1; 9 bases agree with TRBD1. Germline trimming cut 1 base from V and 8 bases from J; bases unmatched to any gene: 8. The germline gives CDR1 GTSNPN, CDR2 SVGIG (reference sequence). This CDR3 contains 14 residues. The CDR3 reads CAWSERLDRGEAFF. DNA of the CDR3: TGTGCCTGGAGTGAAAGACTGGACAGGGGCGAAGCTTTCTTT.

The chain joins TRBV30 to TRBJ1-2, with D perhaps TRBD1 (6 bases). Trimming cost V 8 bases and J 7 bases, with 17 bases left between them. The germline CDR1 and CDR2 sequences are GTSNPN and SVGIG (reference sequence). The CDR3 consists of 12 residues. The CDR3 region is CAGRYRESGYTF. The CDR3, as DNA: TGTGCCGGACGATACAGGGAATCTGGCTACACCTTC.

The J gene is TRBJ1-5, the V gene TRBV5-1, with D hard to call. CDR3 size: 14 residues. Per the germline V gene, CDR1 is SGHRS and CDR2 is YFSETQ. V was clipped by 0 bases and J by 5 bases, with 9 bases between them. Here the CDR3 reads CASSLEGADQPQHF. CDR3 in DNA: TGCGCCAGCAGCTTGGAGGGCGCCGATCAGCCCCAGCATTTT.

The chain links TRBV30 to TRBJ1-1; D is possibly TRBD1 (6 bases). Germline loops: CDR1 GTSNPN, CDR2 SVGIG (reference sequence). The CDR3 runs 14 residues. V was cut by 4 bases and J by 5 bases, with 17 bases left in between. Written as DNA, the CDR3 is TGTGCCTGGAATAAGGGGGGGGTCGGGACTGAAGCTTTCTTT. Protein sequence: CAWNKGGVGTEAFF.

V usage is TRBV28 and J usage is TRBJ2-1, with D unclear. The CDR3 totals 13 residues. Germline assignment: CDR1 MDHEN and CDR2 SYDVKM. Deletions cut 2 bases from V and 7 bases from J, with 9 bases between. The CDR3 sequence is CASSLTHGNEQFF. The CDR3 bases are TGTGCCAGCAGTTTAACGCACGGGAATGAGCAGTTCTTC.

The chain is built from TRBV7-3 and TRBJ1-4, with a possible D match to TRBD1 (5 bases). V was cut by 0 bases and J by 7 bases, with 6 bases left in between. The CDR3 is 13 amino acids. The germline V gene has CDR1 SGHTA and CDR2 FQGTGA. CDR3 protein: CASSLTRGEKLFF. DNA for the CDR3: TGTGCCAGCAGCTTAACGAGGGGTGAAAAACTGTTTTTT.

The J gene is TRBJ1-2, the V gene TRBV28, with a possible D match to TRBD1 (5 bases). With 8 bases removed from V and 3 bases from J, the gap between germline ends came to 19 bases. This CDR3 is 15 amino acids long. Germline V gene lookup returns CDR1 MDHEN and CDR2 SYDVKM. The DNA of the CDR3 is TGTGCCAGCGGGTCCGTCGGGGGTACCCACTATGGCTACACCTTC. Its translation is CASGSVGGTHYGYTF.

V usage is TRBV19 and J usage is TRBJ1-5, with 10 bases identical to TRBD1. With 1 base clipped from V and 3 bases from J, the junction kept 9 bases outside the gene matches. The V gene's germline CDR1 is LNHDA and CDR2 SQIVND (reference sequence). The CDR3 consists of 18 residues. CDR3 region: CASSIALGQGRANQPQHF. CDR3 nucleotides: TGTGCCAGTAGTATAGCCCTGGGACAGGGGAGGGCCAATCAGCCCCAGCATTTT.

This clone was seen just once. The rearrangement links TRBV7-9 to TRBJ2-1; 13 bases map to TRBD2. The J segment lost 6 bases and the V segment lost 1 base, leaving 0 bases of the junction unmatched. CDR1 is SEHNR and CDR2 is FQNEAQ in the germline V gene (reference sequence). The CDR3 is 15 amino acids. CDR3 loop: CASSLGTSGGNEQFF. In DNA form, the CDR3 reads TGTGCCAGCAGCTTAGGGACTAGCGGGGGCAATGAGCAGTTCTTC.

The rearrangement uses TRBV27 and TRBJ1-2; tentative D call: TRBD1 (6 bases). Germline CDR1 reads MNHEY; CDR2 reads SMNVEV (reference sequence). CDR3 size: 14 residues. Trimming pared 3 bases from V and 7 bases from J, leaving 15 bases between. CDR3 coding DNA: TGTGCCAGCAGTTTGTCCGGGACATCTTTTGGCTACACCTTC. Translated, it gives CASSLSGTSFGYTF.

J is TRBJ1-1 and V is TRBV5-1, with D unresolved. The CDR3 loop spans 13 amino acids. Germline V gene lookup returns CDR1 SGHRS and CDR2 YFSETQ. The V end lost 4 bases, the J end lost 0 bases, and 7 bases lay between the germline ends. CDR3 sequence: CASSAELNTEAFF. DNA of the CDR3: TGCGCCAGCAGCGCCGAGTTGAACACTGAAGCTTTCTTT.

This chain uses TRBV5-1 with TRBJ2-7; D could derive from TRBD1 or TRBD2 (5 bases each). The germline gives CDR1 SGHRS, CDR2 YFSETQ. CDR3 length: 14 residues. The germline V and J ends were trimmed by 5 bases and 2 bases, with 14 bases remaining between them. The CDR3 here is CASSPGTSPYEQYF. The DNA for the CDR3 is TGCGCCAGCAGTCCCGGGACGTCTCCCTACGAGCAGTACTTC.

V gene TRBV2 combines with J gene TRBJ2-3; TRBD1 matches at 12 bases. CDR1 SNHLY and CDR2 FYNNEI come from the germline V gene. The CDR3 is 14 amino acids. After removal of 8 bases from V and 5 bases from J, the junction contained 5 bases not matched to a gene. Here the CDR3 DNA reads TGTGCCAGCTGCCGGGACAGGGGGCAAGATACGCAGTATTTT. Its protein product is CASCRDRGQDTQYF.

The V and J genes are TRBV25-1 and TRBJ2-1; no firm D call. Trimming took off 5 bases at V and 10 bases at J, with 18 bases between the two ends. This CDR3 spans 14 amino acids. Germline CDR1 reads MGHDK; CDR2 reads SYGVNS. The CDR3 loop reads CASSPTSLVSEQFF. CDR3 in DNA: TGTGCCAGCAGTCCAACTTCCCTAGTCTCCGAGCAGTTCTTC.

This clone has a single count. The genes are TRBV7-9 and TRBJ2-7, with TRBD2 as a possible D gene (6 bases). V lost 4 bases and J 6 bases, leaving 25 bases between the germline ends. CDR3 length: 17 residues. The germline V gene encodes CDR1 SEHNR and CDR2 FQNEAQ (reference sequence). CDR3 DNA: TGTGCCAGCAGCTCCTTTCCTTCGTTGGGCGGGATAGGCGAGCAGTACTTC. This gives the protein CASSSFPSLGGIGEQYF.

This clone has only one observation. Its ends do not fully match the called genes, so a read error is possible. CDR3 sequence: CAGSHRTTAGELFF. The CDR3 DNA follows: TGTGCCGGCAGCCATAGGACTACCGCCGGGGAGCTGTTTTTT. The rearrangement links TRBV5-4 to TRBJ2-2; D might be TRBD2 (6 bases). The CDR3 is 14 residues long. Germline assignment: CDR1 SGHNT and CDR2 YYREEE (reference sequence).

The genes are TRBV5-1 and TRBJ2-3, with D uncertain. Trimming left V 2 bases short and J 0 bases short, with 7 bases between. The germline CDR1 and CDR2 sequences are SGHRS and YFSETQ. The CDR3 spans 14 residues. The CDR3 is CASSFKQSTDTQYF. The DNA of the CDR3 is TGCGCCAGCAGCTTCAAGCAGAGCACAGATACGCAGTATTTT.

The chain joins TRBV29-1 to TRBJ1-4; tentative D call: TRBD1 (6 bases). The length of the CDR3 is 13 residues. CDR1 SQVTM and CDR2 ANQGSEA come from the germline V gene. V gave up 6 bases and J gave up 7 bases, with 15 bases separating them. The CDR3 region is CSVTWAGVEKLFF. CDR3 coding DNA: TGCAGCGTCACGTGGGCAGGGGTTGAAAAACTGTTTTTT.

This clone was found a few times. The rearrangement links TRBV6-4 to TRBJ1-5; possible D gene TRBD1, 6 bases. The CDR3 extends over 13 amino acids. Per germline, CDR1 MRHNA and CDR2 SNTAGT. The V and J ends lost 5 bases and 3 bases respectively, with 8 bases between them. CDR3 sequence reads: CASSTGPNQPQHF. The CDR3 nucleotides are TGTGCCAGCAGTACAGGGCCCAATCAGCCCCAGCATTTT.

This rearrangement joins TRBV6-6 to TRBJ2-7, with D perhaps matching TRBD1 (7 bases). The length of the CDR3 is 14 residues. The V end was cut by 5 bases, the J end by 7 bases, with 18 bases between. CDR1 is MNHNY, CDR2 SVGAGI, per germline (reference sequence). CDR3 sequence (DNA): TGTGCCAGCAGTCCAGGGGGGTCAACTAGGGAGCAGTACTTC. It yields the protein CASSPGGSTREQYF.

The chain is built from TRBV7-2 and TRBJ1-1; TRBD1 aligns across 10 bases. The J segment lost 3 bases and the V segment lost 5 bases, leaving 6 bases of the junction unmatched. Germline V lookup: CDR1 SGHTA, CDR2 FQGNSA. The CDR3 has 15 residues. Here the CDR3 reads CASSRDRGTDTEAFF. The DNA for the CDR3 is TGTGCCAGCAGCAGGGACAGGGGAACGGACACTGAAGCTTTCTTT.

The chain joins TRBV5-1 to TRBJ2-5; TRBD2 aligns across 9 bases. The CDR3 is made up of 17 amino acids. Germline CDR1 reads SGHRS; CDR2 reads YFSETQ. J gave up 1 base and V 4 bases, and 11 bases lay outside the gene matches. CDR3 in DNA: TGCGCCAGCAGCCCACCCAGCCTAGCGGGGCCCCAAGAGACCCAGTACTTC. Protein product: CASSPPSLAGPQETQYF.

V gene TRBV12-5 combines with J gene TRBJ1-6; no definite D call. Germline V gene data show CDR1 as LGHNT and CDR2 as FRNRAP. The V end was cut by 8 bases, the J end by 6 bases, with 11 bases between. The CDR3 consists of 13 residues. The CDR3: CASSTGSNSPLHF. Written as DNA, the CDR3 is TGTGCTAGTTCGACGGGGAGTAATTCACCCCTCCACTTT.

This clone was counted once. V and J are TRBV27 and TRBJ1-6; D is possibly TRBD1 (6 bases). CDR1 is MNHEY and CDR2 is SMNVEV in the germline V gene (reference sequence). Trimming removed 8 bases at V and 7 bases at J, with 15 bases between. The CDR3 sequence is 14 residues long. CDR3 DNA sequence: TGTGCCAGCTCCCCTACAGGGCGGAATTCACCCCTCCACTTT. Translation gives CASSPTGRNSPLHF.